These 7 T cell receptor beta chains were sequenced from one sample in a study of response to subunit inactivated influenza vaccine. TCRdb redid the calling of the RT-PCR reads with MiXCR, one entry per CDR3 protein. In the table there are fewer than 800,000 distinct CDR3 sequences, approximately 15% of which are singletons. The sequenced sample was PBMCs from blood, obtained 11 to 12 days after vaccination. These receptors were taken from a man aged 50 to 60 who received an inactivated influenza vaccine.

This clonotype has a handful of counts. The gene calls are TRBV15 and TRBJ2-5; a weak D match, TRBD1 (6 bases). The CDR3 totals 15 residues. CDR1 and CDR2 (germline): LNHNV, YYDKDF (reference sequence). Trimming cost V 2 bases and J 2 bases, with 12 bases left between them. In DNA, the CDR3 is TGTGCCACCAGCAGAATTGGACAGCCACAAGAGACCCAGTACTTC. Protein sequence: CATSRIGQPQETQYF.

The V and J genes are TRBV7-2 and TRBJ2-5; 7 bases match TRBD1. V lost 5 bases, J lost 7 bases, and 13 bases stayed unmatched. Germline assignment: CDR1 SGHTA and CDR2 FQGNSA. The CDR3 runs 15 residues. CDR3 nucleotide sequence: TGTGCCAGCAGCCTCGGACAGGCCGCTGCAGGGACCCAGTACTTC. Its translation is CASSLGQAAAGTQYF.

This chain connects TRBV6-5 to TRBJ2-1; 16 nucleotides line up with TRBD2. V was pared by 2 bases and J by 9 bases, with 10 bases of the junction left unmatched. Germline V gene sequence: CDR1 MNHEY, CDR2 SVGAGI. This CDR3 comprises 18 residues. The CDR3: CASSYGTGTSGRAGEQFF. Written as DNA, the CDR3 is TGTGCCAGCAGTTACGGGACCGGGACTAGCGGGAGGGCCGGTGAGCAGTTCTTC.

As to this clonotype: One junction end disagrees with the germline gene, perhaps due to a read error. The rearrangement joins TRBV6-5 to TRBJ2-5; the match to TRBD1 covers 9 bases. Germline CDR1 is MNHEY and CDR2 is SVGAGI. The CDR3 runs 11 residues. The CDR3 region has the DNA TGTGCCAGCAGTGACGGACAGGGGCCAAACTTC. Its protein is CASSDGQGPNF.

The J gene is TRBJ2-1, the V gene TRBV5-1; 11 bases agree with TRBD2. The V and J ends lost 4 bases and 6 bases, in that order; junction bases with no gene match: 12. Germline CDR1 and CDR2: SGHRS and YFSETQ. CDR3 length: 17 amino acids. The CDR3 reads CASSILAGVLSPNEQFF. In nucleotides, the CDR3 is TGCGCCAGCAGCATACTAGCGGGAGTGTTATCCCCCAATGAGCAGTTCTTC.

The V call is TRBV12-3 or TRBV12-4, the J call TRBJ2-6, with D hard to call. The CDR3 totals 15 residues. V was pared by 3 bases and J by 0 bases, with 6 bases between. CDR3 residues: CASSFTISGANVLTF. In nucleotides, the CDR3 is TGTGCCAGCAGTTTTACAATCTCTGGGGCCAACGTCCTGACTTTC.

CDR3 sequence (DNA): TGTGCCACGATTCTTCCCCCAGGGGAGACCCAGTACTTC. Its protein is CATILPPGETQYF. V usage is TRBV6-6 and J usage is TRBJ2-5, with a weak D call TRBD1 (5 bases). V gave up 10 bases and J gave up 5 bases, with 17 bases separating them. The CDR3 is 13 residues long. Germline CDR1 is MNHNY and CDR2 is SVGAGI (reference sequence).